This TCR beta chain stems from a study of cytomegalovirus exposure and HLA in healthy donors. With regard to this clone: No antigen is known for it.

Use of 60 Vbeta and 13 Jbeta primers characterized the PCR. Method: immunoSEQ multiplex PCR; TCRdb's copy keeps in-frame clones and lacks some. The sample lists 90,000 or so clones; more than 65% were seen once. CDR3 length: 16 amino acids. V lost 1 base, J lost 7 bases, and 13 bases stayed unmatched. Germline V gives CDR1 SQVTM, CDR2 ANQGSEA. General study results and limits: A later examination showed that TCR association rates differed by HLA locus, with DRB1 most and HLA-C fewest. The authors confirmed in vitro that three CMV-associated chains were specific for CMV antigens. A later analysis showed that HLA-associated TCR beta chains had undergone more clonal expansion than equally common others.

The material sequenced was PBMCs. V gene TRBV29-1 combines with J gene TRBJ2-7; 10 bases fit TRBD2. This sequence was found in a woman aged 18-29 years in good health and CMV-seropositive. CDR3 DNA sequence: TGCAGCGTTGAAGGAATCTTAGCGGGGGGCGCGGGGGAGCAGTACTTC. It specifies CSVEGILAGGAGEQYF.